What follows are 18 T cell receptor beta chains derived from one specimen sequenced in a study of OX40 agonist ivuxolimab in advanced cancers. Receptor amplification or capture employed the immunoSEQ multiplex PCR assay. TCRdb carries this immuneACCESS record with in-frame sequences only. Its versions omit some clonotypes, under half of them owing to an unresolved V gene in the studies checked, with the rest unexplained. This sample holds about 76,000 clones; around 86% were observed only once. The leading ten clones occupy roughly 3.1% of the sample. The specimen comprised CD4+ or CD8+ T cells sorted from blood, sampled in a trial of the OX40 agonist ivuxolimab. The receptors originated from an adult with an advanced solid tumor such as melanoma, head and neck, liver or kidney cancer.

A single count supports this clone. V usage is TRBV18 and J usage is TRBJ1-6, with D perhaps matching TRBD1 (6 bases). The V end lost 1 base, the J end lost 1 base, and 14 bases lay between the germline ends. Germline loops: CDR1 KGHSH, CDR2 LQKENI. The CDR3 totals 18 residues. CDR3 amino acids: CASSPQPRGASYNSPLHF. CDR3 DNA sequence: TGTGCCAGCTCACCACAACCCCGGGGGGCTTCCTATAATTCACCCCTCCACTTT.

The chain has TRBV5-1 and TRBJ1-4; TRBD1 aligns across 7 bases. Germline CDR1 reads SGHRS; CDR2 reads YFSETQ. V lost 0 bases, J lost 8 bases, and 7 bases stayed unmatched. The CDR3 has 15 amino acids. The CDR3 spells CASSLATQTGEKLFF. The CDR3 DNA reads TGCGCCAGCAGCTTGGCCACCCAGACAGGGGAAAAACTGTTTTTT.

V gene TRBV30 combines with J gene TRBJ2-2; 9 bases line up with TRBD2. The ends lost 0 bases at V and 6 bases at J; junction bases unmatched: 5. CDR1 is GTSNPN and CDR2 is SVGIG in the germline V gene (reference sequence). The CDR3 runs 15 residues. CDR3 in amino acids: CAWSVLAGGAGELFF. The CDR3 nucleotides are TGTGCCTGGAGTGTGCTCGCGGGAGGGGCCGGGGAGCTGTTTTTT. The whole variable domain, remainder taken from reference TRBV30 and TRBJ2-2, is SQTIHQWPATLVQPVGSPLSLECTVEGTSNPNLYWYRQAAGRGLQLLFYSVGIGQISSEVPQNLSASRPQDRQFILSSKKLLLSDSGFYLCAWSVLAGGAGELFFGEGSRLTVL.

CDR3 region: CASSQGLETFREQFF. DNA of the CDR3: TGTGCCAGCAGCCAAGGCCTCGAGACTTTTCGGGAGCAGTTCTTC. V usage is TRBV4-2 and J usage is TRBJ2-1; D gene ambiguous. The CDR3 is 15 amino acids. The germline V gene encodes CDR1 LGHNA and CDR2 YNFKEQ. V was pared by 1 base and J by 10 bases, with 17 bases between.

The gene calls are TRBV6-1 and TRBJ1-6; no firm D call. Germline CDR1 is MNHNS and CDR2 is SASEGT. The CDR3 is made up of 13 amino acids. The ends were cut back, 3 bases at V and 14 bases at J, with 14 bases in the middle. CDR3 sequence reads: CASSELQAYTLHF. The CDR3 DNA is TGTGCCAGCAGTGAGTTGCAGGCTTACACCCTCCACTTT.

V gene TRBV7-2 combines with J gene TRBJ1-2; D not certain. The CDR3 sequence is 13 residues long. V lost 5 bases to trimming and J lost 4 bases, with 11 bases between them. In germline, CDR1 is SGHTA, CDR2 FQGNSA. For the CDR3, the DNA is TGTGCCAGCAGCCCCGGGCAGAGCTATGGCTACACCTTC. Amino acids: CASSPGQSYGYTF.

The CDR3 DNA reads as TGTGCCAGCAGGGTCCAGGGGAGCCCGCTTGGCTATGGCTACACCTTC. This sequence encodes CASRVQGSPLGYGYTF. The V gene is TRBV27, the J gene TRBJ1-2; tentative D call: TRBD1 (6 bases). The CDR3 is 16 residues long. Germline-derived CDR1 and CDR2 are MNHEY and SMNVEV (reference sequence). Trimming left V 6 bases short and J 4 bases short, with 21 bases between.

The chain employs TRBV19 and TRBJ2-7; D not resolved. Trimming removed 2 bases at V and 1 base at J, with 12 bases between. The CDR3 sequence is 15 residues long. Germline lookup yields CDR1 LNHDA and CDR2 SQIVND (reference sequence). The CDR3 region is CASSIRHRRSYEQYF. The CDR3 region has the DNA TGTGCCAGTAGTATAAGGCACCGGCGGTCCTACGAGCAGTACTTC.

The chain has TRBV9 and TRBJ2-1; 9 bases map to TRBD1. V trimming: 4 bases; J trimming: 9 bases; junction bases outside the gene matches: 11. Germline V gene sequence: CDR1 SGDLS, CDR2 YYNGEE. CDR3 length: 15 amino acids. The CDR3 DNA sequence: TGTGCCAGCAGCTTCCCCGGGACAGGGTCGTTTGAGCAGTTCTTC. Encoded protein: CASSFPGTGSFEQFF. Full variable domain (remainder filled in from reference TRBV9 and TRBJ2-1): DSGVTQTPKHLITATGQRVTLRCSPRSGDLSVYWYQQSLDQGLQFLIQYYNGEERAKGNILERFSAQQFPDLHSELNLSSLELGDSALYFCASSFPGTGSFEQFFGPGTRLTVL.

The CDR3 bases are TGTGCCAGCAGTCACGGGACTAGCGGGGCAGTGGCCCAGTACTTC. Amino acids: CASSHGTSGAVAQYF. The chain has TRBV11-1 and TRBJ2-5; 13 bases map to TRBD2. V was clipped by 6 bases and J by 9 bases; unmatched bases: 10. This CDR3 is 15 amino acids long. Germline assignment: CDR1 SGHAT and CDR2 FQDESV (reference sequence). Using reference TRBV11-1 and TRBJ2-5 for the parts outside the CDR3, the full variable domain is EAEVAQSPRYKITEKSQAVAFWCDPISGHATLYWYRQILGQGPELLVQFQDESVVDDSQLPKDRFSAERLKGVDSTLKIQPAELGDSAMYLCASSHGTSGAVAQYFGPGTRLLVL.

J is TRBJ1-1 and V is TRBV6-5; D uncertain. The V gene's germline CDR1 is MNHEY and CDR2 SVGAGI. The CDR3 totals 13 residues. Trimming left V 5 bases short and J 1 base short, with 8 bases between. The CDR3 is CASSEQGNTEAFF. The CDR3 region has the DNA TGTGCCAGCAGTGAACAAGGGAACACTGAAGCTTTCTTT.

The chain uses TRBV11-2 and TRBJ2-1, with 9 bases matching TRBD2. After removal of 5 bases from V and 3 bases from J, the junction contained 14 bases not matched to a gene. This CDR3 region has 18 residues. The germline CDR1 and CDR2 sequences are SGHAT and FQNNGV. CDR3 residues: CASSPGWVAGANYNEQFF. The CDR3 nucleotides read TGTGCCAGCAGCCCTGGTTGGGTAGCGGGAGCAAACTACAATGAGCAGTTCTTC.

The CDR3 here is CASSSQGDEQYF. CDR3 nucleotides: TGTGCCAGCAGCTCCCAGGGGGACGAGCAGTACTTC. The chain couples TRBV7-3 to TRBJ2-7, with 7 bases lining up with TRBD1. V gave up 4 bases and J gave up 5 bases; unmatched junction bases: 2. CDR3 length: 12 amino acids. Germline V gene lookup returns CDR1 SGHTA and CDR2 FQGTGA.

This clone was seen a few times. This chain connects TRBV6-6 to TRBJ2-7, with D tentatively TRBD1 or TRBD2 (6 bases each). Germline V CDR1 and CDR2: MNHNY, SVGAGI (reference sequence). The V gene lost 0 bases and the J gene lost 4 bases, with 13 bases spanning the gap. This CDR3 region has 15 residues. The CDR3 nucleotides read TGTGCCAGCAGTTACTCCGGGGGCCGACGGTACGAGCAGTACTTC. Its translation is CASSYSGGRRYEQYF.

The chain recombines TRBV6-4 with TRBJ1-1; TRBD1 matches at 7 bases. The CDR3 runs 13 residues. After removal of 3 bases from V and 6 bases from J, the junction contained 4 bases not matched to a gene. CDR1 is MRHNA and CDR2 is SNTAGT in the germline V gene. This CDR3 is CASSDHGQAEAFF. The CDR3, as DNA: TGTGCCAGCAGTGATCACGGACAGGCTGAAGCTTTCTTT.

The chain combines TRBV18 with TRBJ1-1, with D unresolved. CDR3 length: 13 amino acids. The V end was cut by 0 bases, the J end by 6 bases, with 8 bases between. Germline V CDR1 and CDR2: KGHSH, LQKENI. As DNA, the CDR3 is TGTGCCAGCTCACCACCAAACAGCCCTGAAGCTTTCTTT. Residues: CASSPPNSPEAFF.

The rearrangement links TRBV28 to TRBJ1-6; D perhaps matches TRBD1 (5 bases). This CDR3 contains 15 residues. With 6 bases removed from V and 3 bases from J, the gap between germline ends came to 12 bases. The germline V gene has CDR1 MDHEN and CDR2 SYDVKM. CDR3 nucleotides: TGTGCCAGCAGGACTGGCGGGGGCTATAATTCACCCCTCCACTTT. It codes for CASRTGGGYNSPLHF. The full variable domain, rest sourced from reference TRBV28 and TRBJ1-6, is DVKVTQSSRYLVKRTGEKVFLECVQDMDHENMFWYRQDPGLGLRLIYFSYDVKMKEKGDIPEGYSVSREKKERFSLILESASTNQTSMYLCASRTGGGYNSPLHFGNGTRLTVT.

The J gene is TRBJ1-5, the V gene TRBV7-2, with a tentative D call TRBD1 (6 bases). V was pared by 1 base and J by 7 bases, with 14 bases between. Germline loops: CDR1 SGHTA, CDR2 FQGNSA. The CDR3 loop spans 15 amino acids. The CDR3 coding sequence is TGTGCCAGCAGCTTAGGTGGGCCAGGGGAGCAGCCCCAGCATTTT. Protein product: CASSLGGPGEQPQHF.